The 24 T cell receptor beta chains listed next were all sequenced from one sample in a study of cytomegalovirus exposure and HLA in healthy donors. Primers: 60 Vbeta forward and 13 Jbeta reverse. Assay: immunoSEQ multiplex PCR; the TCRdb copy retains only in-frame clones and omits some. The table shows about 150,000 clones, with roughly 73% occurring only once. The specimen was PBMCs. These receptors all stem from a male donor in good health and CMV-seronegative.

The chain is built from TRBV7-9 and TRBJ1-1; D is undetermined. Germline CDR1 reads SEHNR; CDR2 reads FQNEAQ (reference sequence). Trimming took 1 base from V and 5 from J, leaving 14 bases between them. The CDR3 is 15 amino acids. The DNA of the CDR3 is TGTGCCAGCAGCTTAGATCCGGGTTCGCTAACTGAAGCTTTCTTT. Protein: CASSLDPGSLTEAFF. Drawing the rest from reference TRBV7-9 and TRBJ1-1, the complete variable domain is DTGVSQNPRHKITKRGQNVTFRCDPISEHNRLYWYRQTLGQGPEFLTYFQNEAQLEKSRLLSDRFSAERPKGSFSTLEIQRTEQGDSAMYLCASSLDPGSLTEAFFGQGTRLTVV.

The rearrangement links TRBV7-9 to TRBJ1-1; tentative D call: TRBD1 (6 bases). This CDR3 contains 15 residues. Trimming took off 3 bases at V and 2 bases at J, with 13 bases between the two ends. Per germline, CDR1 SEHNR and CDR2 FQNEAQ (reference sequence). CDR3 in DNA: TGTGCCAGCAGCTTGACAGGTGCCCTTAACACTGAAGCTTTCTTT. Translating gives CASSLTGALNTEAFF.

The J gene is TRBJ2-2, the V gene TRBV29-1, with TRBD2 matching 8 bases. The germline CDR1 and CDR2 sequences are SQVTM and ANQGSEA. The CDR3 length is 15 residues. V dropped 5 bases and J dropped 4; count of bases not matched to a gene: 9. This CDR3 reads CSVSTSGLSTGELFF. CDR3 sequence (DNA): TGCAGCGTTTCTACTAGCGGTCTTAGCACCGGGGAGCTGTTTTTT.

The CDR3 nucleotides are TGTGCCAGCAGCTCTAGTGACAGCGGGGGGGCCTGGAGCGGGGAGCTGTTTTTT. This translates into CASSSSDSGGAWSGELFF. The chain joins TRBV7-6 to TRBJ2-2; 10 nucleotides agree with TRBD2. Trimming took 4 bases from V and 7 from J; bases not matched to a gene: 15. Germline loops: CDR1 SGHVS, CDR2 FNYEAQ. The CDR3 length is 18 residues. The whole variable domain, remainder taken from reference TRBV7-6 and TRBJ2-2, is GAGVSQSPRYKVTKRGQDVALRCDPISGHVSLYWYRQALGQGPEFLTYFNYEAQQDKSGLPNDRFSAERPEGSISTLTIQRTEQRDSAMYRCASSSSDSGGAWSGELFFGEGSRLTVL.

CDR3: CASSYGDGYTF. In DNA form, the CDR3 reads TGTGCCAGCAGCTACGGGGATGGCTACACCTTC. This rearrangement joins TRBV7-9 to TRBJ1-2; no clear D. The germline gives CDR1 SEHNR, CDR2 FQNEAQ (reference sequence). The CDR3 totals 11 residues. The V end was cut by 4 bases, the J end by 6 bases, with 6 bases between.

This sequence joins TRBV19 and TRBJ2-4; tentatively, D is TRBD1 (5 bases). This CDR3 has 15 amino acids. Per germline, CDR1 LNHDA and CDR2 SQIVND (reference sequence). V was cut by 5 bases and J by 1 base, with 12 bases left in between. The CDR3 nucleotides are TGTGCCAGTAGTCAACAGGAGTACGCCAAAAACATTCAGTACTTC. Amino acids: CASSQQEYAKNIQYF.

The chain combines TRBV7-2 with TRBJ1-2; TRBD1 aligns across 8 bases. The V and J ends lost 4 bases and 5 bases, in that order; junction bases with no gene match: 9. CDR1 is SGHTA, CDR2 FQGNSA, per germline. This CDR3 is 15 amino acids long. The CDR3 loop is CASSSIGQGGYGYTF. The CDR3 region has the DNA TGTGCCAGCAGCTCAATAGGACAGGGAGGTTATGGCTACACCTTC.

J is TRBJ1-4 and V is TRBV4-1; the match to TRBD1 covers 7 bases. CDR1 MGHRA and CDR2 YSYEKL come from the germline V gene. J gave up 4 bases and V 4 bases, and 6 bases lay outside the gene matches. The CDR3 is 15 amino acids. Here the CDR3 DNA reads TGCGCCAGCAGCCGGCAAACAGGGGATAATGAAAAACTGTTTTTT. This codes for CASSRQTGDNEKLFF.

Only a few counts were recorded for this clone. This rearrangement joins TRBV4-3 to TRBJ1-1; a weak D match, TRBD1 (5 bases). The length of the CDR3 is 15 residues. Per germline, CDR1 LGHNA and CDR2 YSLEER. V was shortened by 2 bases and J by 6 bases, with 16 bases between the two germline ends. CDR3 nucleotides: TGCGCCAGCAGCCAAAGGAGCCAGGGAAAAGCTGAAGCTTTCTTT. Protein sequence: CASSQRSQGKAEAFF.

The chain's CDR3 is CASSQDRGAGELFF. In DNA form, the CDR3 reads TGTGCCAGCAGCCAAGACCGAGGCGCCGGGGAGCTGTTTTTT. The chain recombines TRBV14 with TRBJ2-2; D remains ambiguous. Per the germline V gene, CDR1 is SGHDN and CDR2 is FVKESK. Trimming left V 0 bases short and J 6 bases short, with 8 bases between. The CDR3 totals 14 residues.

The chain joins TRBV7-9 to TRBJ1-3; TRBD1 matches at 10 bases. The CDR3 runs to 17 residues. V gave up 1 base and J gave up 7 bases; unmatched junction bases: 10. The V gene's germline CDR1 is SEHNR and CDR2 FQNEAQ (reference sequence). The CDR3 here is CASSLGATGTGDNTIYF. The CDR3 nucleotides are TGTGCCAGCAGCTTAGGTGCCACCGGGACAGGGGACAACACCATATATTTT.

This clone was seen a handful of times. V gene TRBV6-6 combines with J gene TRBJ1-5; tentatively, D is TRBD1 (6 bases). The CDR3 runs 14 residues. In germline, CDR1 is MNHNY, CDR2 SVGAGI (reference sequence). V gave up 8 bases and J gave up 1 base, with 12 bases separating them. This chain's CDR3 is CASWTDPSNQPQHF. DNA of the CDR3: TGTGCCAGCTGGACAGACCCGAGCAATCAGCCCCAGCATTTT.

The genes are TRBV5-1 and TRBJ2-1; 7 nucleotides match TRBD2. V was pared by 0 bases and J by 8 bases, with 8 bases of the junction left unmatched. CDR1 and CDR2 from the germline V gene are SGHRS and YFSETQ. The CDR3 extends over 15 amino acids. The CDR3 is CASSLVAGDLHEQFF. The CDR3 DNA reads TGCGCCAGCAGCTTGGTCGCGGGGGATCTACATGAGCAGTTCTTC.

The chain employs TRBV10-3 and TRBJ2-3; the D gene is possibly TRBD2 (5 bases). CDR3 length: 13 amino acids. The germline V and J ends were trimmed by 7 bases and 2 bases, with 10 bases remaining between them. Germline-derived CDR1 and CDR2 are ENHRY and SYGVKD. The DNA for the CDR3 is TGTGCCATCATGGGCGGGCACACAGATACGCAGTATTTT. Its translation is CAIMGGHTDTQYF.

This clone was observed a handful of times. The chain employs TRBV6-5 and TRBJ2-7, with D possibly TRBD2 on 5 matching bases. The CDR3 extends over 15 amino acids. V lost 4 bases and J lost 3, with 16 bases in between. From germline, CDR1 is MNHEY and CDR2 SVGAGI. CDR3 nucleotide sequence: TGTGCCAGCAGTTCCAGATATGACGGGAACTACGAGCAGTACTTC. Residues: CASSSRYDGNYEQYF.

This clone was detected only once. The genes are TRBV9 and TRBJ2-3; no clear D. Germline V gene sequence: CDR1 SGDLS, CDR2 YYNGEE. Trimming took off 0 bases at V and 11 bases at J, with 13 bases between the two ends. The CDR3 is made up of 13 amino acids. This CDR3 reads CASSVGGDPEQYF. Here the CDR3 DNA reads TGTGCCAGCAGCGTAGGCGGCGACCCAGAGCAGTATTTT.

V usage is TRBV5-1 and J usage is TRBJ2-7, with 11 bases fitting TRBD2. Germline assignment: CDR1 SGHRS and CDR2 YFSETQ. V was pared by 4 bases and J by 3 bases, with 3 bases of the junction left unmatched. The CDR3 has 14 amino acids. The CDR3 bases are TGCGCCAGCAGCAGTGGACTAGCGGGCTACGAGCAGTACTTC. Translated: CASSSGLAGYEQYF.

This clone appeared a few times. The V and J genes are TRBV9 and TRBJ1-1; D not resolved. Germline CDR1 is SGDLS and CDR2 is YYNGEE. With 0 bases removed from V and 6 bases from J, the gap between germline ends came to 12 bases. The CDR3 totals 14 residues. The CDR3 sequence is CASSVATERAEAFF. The CDR3 nucleotides are TGTGCCAGCAGCGTAGCTACCGAACGGGCTGAAGCTTTCTTT.

V is TRBV18 and J is TRBJ1-4; 7 nucleotides agree with TRBD1. Germline CDR1 is KGHSH and CDR2 is LQKENI. The junction had 17 bases not matched to a gene; V was cut back by 3 bases and J by 1 base. The CDR3 consists of 20 residues. Written as DNA, the CDR3 is TGTGCCAGCTCACCCAGCTCAGACAGGGTATACGTCGGAACTAATGAAAAACTGTTTTTT. It encodes CASSPSSDRVYVGTNEKLFF.

The genes are TRBV15 and TRBJ2-2; D gene unclear. The V end was cut by 6 bases, the J end by 4 bases, with 15 bases between. CDR3 length: 15 amino acids. Germline V gene lookup returns CDR1 LNHNV and CDR2 YYDKDF (reference sequence). CDR3 DNA sequence: TGTGCCACCAGTTTGACAATCCCGTTCACCGGGGAGCTGTTTTTT. Translated: CATSLTIPFTGELFF.

The chain is built from TRBV19 and TRBJ2-2; 9 nucleotides match TRBD1. The length of the CDR3 is 15 residues. V was pared by 5 bases and J by 1 base, with 2 bases of the junction left unmatched. CDR1 and CDR2 from the germline V gene are LNHDA and SQIVND (reference sequence). CDR3: CASSLGQGNTGELFF. CDR3 nucleotides: TGTGCCAGTAGTCTGGGACAGGGGAACACCGGGGAGCTGTTTTTT. The full variable domain, its missing parts supplied by reference TRBV19 and TRBJ2-2, is DGGITQSPKYLFRKEGQNVTLSCEQNLNHDAMYWYRQDPGQGLRLIYYSQIVNDFQKGDIAEGYSVSREKKESFPLTVTSAQKNPTAFYLCASSLGQGNTGELFFGEGSRLTVL.

This sequence joins TRBV18 and TRBJ2-2, with 10 positions matching TRBD2. The CDR3 is 19 residues long. Germline values: CDR1 KGHSH, CDR2 LQKENI. V shed 2 bases, J shed 3 bases, and the junction held 12 bases outside the gene matches. The CDR3 DNA follows: TGTGCCAGCTCACCAGTTCAACCCGCACTAGCGGGGTACACCGGGGAGCTGTTTTTT. It codes for CASSPVQPALAGYTGELFF. Variable domain in full (rest from reference TRBV18 and TRBJ2-2): NAGVMQNPRHLVRRRGQEARLRCSPMKGHSHVYWYRQLPEEGLKFMVYLQKENIIDESGMPKERFSAEFPKEGPSILRIQQVVRGDSAAYFCASSPVQPALAGYTGELFFGEGSRLTVL.

The genes are TRBV18 and TRBJ2-1; 7 bases align to TRBD1. Germline CDR1 reads KGHSH; CDR2 reads LQKENI. The CDR3 has 15 residues. V was pared by 3 bases and J by 0 bases, with 2 bases of the junction left unmatched. The CDR3 here is CASSPRGSSYNEQFF. The CDR3 DNA follows: TGTGCCAGCTCACCCAGGGGGAGCTCCTACAATGAGCAGTTCTTC.

The rearrangement links TRBV11-3 to TRBJ1-1; 8 nucleotides align to TRBD1. After removal of 6 bases from V and 6 bases from J, the junction contained 9 bases not matched to a gene. Germline lookup yields CDR1 SGHNT and CDR2 YENEEA. There are 14 residues in the CDR3. The CDR3 nucleotides read TGTGCCAGCAGATTCGGACAGGGAGGGGCTGAAGCTTTCTTT. Translating it yields CASRFGQGGAEAFF.